This T cell receptor beta chain was sequenced during a study of OX40 agonist ivuxolimab in advanced cancers. Overall study context: Prior therapy, whether anti-PD-1, anti-PD-L1 or anti-CTLA-4, was allowed, and about 39% had some.

TCRdb's table, derived via immunoSEQ multiplex PCR, lists solely in-frame clones and lacks some. The sample consists of about 33,000 clones, more than 80% of them appearing once. There are 17 residues in the CDR3. The germline V and J ends were trimmed by 4 bases and 0 bases, with 16 bases remaining between them. From germline, CDR1 is LGHNA and CDR2 YSLEER. The source material was CD4+ or CD8+ T cells sorted from blood, sampled in a trial of the OX40 agonist ivuxolimab. The sequence was obtained from an adult with an advanced solid tumor such as melanoma, head and neck, liver or kidney cancer. V gene TRBV4-3 combines with J gene TRBJ2-1; D perhaps matches TRBD2 (6 bases). The CDR3 bases are TGCGCCAGCAGCCGGGGGGTAGCGGTGAGCTCCTACAATGAGCAGTTCTTC. The encoded protein is CASSRGVAVSSYNEQFF.